This T cell receptor (beta chain) comes out of a study of T cells after somatic rescue of genetic block. J was trimmed by 2 bases and V by 3 bases; bases with no gene match: 3. Germline CDR1 LNHDA, CDR2 SQIVND (reference sequence). This CDR3 comprises 16 residues. Clones were read by immunoSEQ multiplex PCR, and TCRdb kept only the in-frame ones, dropping some. Of approximately 70,000 clones in the sample, roughly 93% were seen once. The clonotype comes from a man younger than 40. The chain uses TRBV19 and TRBJ2-6, with 8 bases fitting TRBD2. Specimen: peripheral blood mononuclear cells (PBMCs). The CDR3 loop reads CASSIPGGAGANVLTF. The DNA for the CDR3 is TGTGCCAGTAGTATCCCCGGGGGGGCTGGGGCCAACGTCCTGACTTTC.